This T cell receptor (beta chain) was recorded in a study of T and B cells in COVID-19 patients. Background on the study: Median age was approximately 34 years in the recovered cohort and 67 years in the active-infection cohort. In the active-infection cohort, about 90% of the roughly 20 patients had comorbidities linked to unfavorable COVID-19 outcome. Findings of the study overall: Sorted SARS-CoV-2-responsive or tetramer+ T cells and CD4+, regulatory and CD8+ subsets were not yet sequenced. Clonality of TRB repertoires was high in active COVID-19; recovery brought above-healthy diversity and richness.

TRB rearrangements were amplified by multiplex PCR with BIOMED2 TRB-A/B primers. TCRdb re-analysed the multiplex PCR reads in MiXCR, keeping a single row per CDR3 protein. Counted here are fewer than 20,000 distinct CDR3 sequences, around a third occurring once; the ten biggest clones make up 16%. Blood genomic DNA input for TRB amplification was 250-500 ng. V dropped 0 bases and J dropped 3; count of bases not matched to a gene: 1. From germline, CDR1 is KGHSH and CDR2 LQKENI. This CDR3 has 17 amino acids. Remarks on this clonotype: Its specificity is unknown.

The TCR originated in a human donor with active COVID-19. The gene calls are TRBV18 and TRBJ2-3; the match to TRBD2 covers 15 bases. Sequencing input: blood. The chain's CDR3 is CASSPPGLAGGTDTQYF. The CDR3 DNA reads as TGTGCCAGCTCACCACCGGGACTAGCGGGGGGAACAGATACGCAGTATTTT.